This T cell receptor beta chain was captured in a study of T cell repertoires in cytomegalovirus infection. Looking at the study overall: Matching HLA type and CMV infection were both indicated by public TCR beta signatures.

TCRdb ran MiXCR on the reads and lists one entry per CDR3 protein. This sample has nearly 650,000 distinct CDR3 sequences, with roughly 26% found just once. This clonotype showed up many times. Sequencing used CD8+ T cells from PBMCs. The receptor was isolated from a human donor in good health (CMV status not recorded). Some clones in this sample may be carry-over from other donors' samples.

CDR3 loop: CASSYTGQPQHF. The CDR3 region has the DNA TGTGCCAGCAGTTACACTGGGCAGCCCCAGCATTTT. This chain connects TRBV6-6 to TRBJ1-5; D call uncertain. Trimming stripped 2 bases from V and 7 bases from J, with 6 bases between. Germline lookup yields CDR1 MNHNY and CDR2 SVGAGI (reference sequence). This CDR3 comprises 12 residues.